The 11 T cell receptor beta chains reported below all come from one sample, sequenced in a study of response to subunit inactivated influenza vaccine. MiXCR was run by TCRdb on the RT-PCR reads, yielding one entry per CDR3 protein. Here the sample spans 600,000 to 700,000 distinct CDR3 sequences, around 13% being singletons. The material sequenced was PBMCs from blood, taken 14 days before vaccination. The receptors stem from a man between 50 and 59 years old who received an inactivated influenza vaccine.

This clonotype has just a few counts. The chain employs TRBV7-9 and TRBJ2-5; D not certain. CDR1 is SEHNR and CDR2 is FQNEAQ in the germline V gene (reference sequence). V dropped 5 bases and J dropped 5 bases, with 12 bases sitting between them. This CDR3 has 13 amino acids. The CDR3 region is CASSPPLWETQYF. Here the CDR3 DNA reads TGTGCCAGCAGCCCCCCCTTGTGGGAGACCCAGTACTTC.

This clonotype occurred a few times. This sequence joins TRBV12-3 or TRBV12-4 and TRBJ1-1, with TRBD1 matching over 9 bases. There are 15 residues in the CDR3. V lost 5 bases, J lost 6 bases, and 10 bases stayed unmatched. Written as DNA, the CDR3 is TGTGCCAGCAGTCCCCGGCTAACAGGGGGCTCTGAAGCTTTCTTT. Amino acid sequence: CASSPRLTGGSEAFF.

This chain connects TRBV6-5 to TRBJ1-2, with 7 positions matching TRBD1. The trim removed 0 bases at V and 8 bases at J, leaving 9 bases unmatched. This CDR3 region has 15 residues. Germline CDR1 MNHEY, CDR2 SVGAGI. The CDR3: CASSYSYQGEGGYTF. Here the CDR3 DNA reads TGTGCCAGCAGTTACTCGTATCAGGGGGAGGGAGGCTACACCTTC.

This clonotype was recorded a few times. This chain connects TRBV3-1 to TRBJ2-1; TRBD2 agrees at 10 bases. With 0 bases clipped from V and 8 bases from J, the junction kept 13 bases outside the gene matches. The CDR3 totals 18 residues. The germline gives CDR1 LGHDT, CDR2 YNNKEL (reference sequence). CDR3 sequence: CASSQERVRLAGVHEQFF. The CDR3 DNA follows: TGTGCCAGCAGCCAAGAAAGGGTCAGGCTAGCGGGAGTTCATGAGCAGTTCTTC.

The sample holds many counts of this clonotype. The J gene is TRBJ2-7, the V gene TRBV7-9; TRBD1 matches at 9 bases. This CDR3 is 14 amino acids long. The germline gives CDR1 SEHNR, CDR2 FQNEAQ (reference sequence). J was trimmed by 4 bases and V by 6 bases; bases with no gene match: 7. The CDR3 here is CASSAGTGNYEQYF. Written as DNA, the CDR3 is TGTGCCAGCAGTGCCGGGACAGGGAATTACGAGCAGTACTTC.

The chain is built from TRBV4-3 and TRBJ1-5, with 7 bases identical to TRBD1. V gave up 0 bases and J gave up 12 bases; unmatched junction bases: 5. CDR1 and CDR2 (germline): LGHNA, YSLEER. The CDR3 is made up of 13 amino acids. The CDR3 loop is CASSQDRTGFQHF. CDR3 nucleotides: TGCGCCAGCAGCCAAGATAGGACAGGATTCCAGCATTTT.

About this clonotype itself: This may come from a read error, since a much larger clone is one base off. The V call is TRBV24-1, the J call TRBJ2-3, with D hard to call. Looked up from germline, CDR1 is KGHDR and CDR2 is SFDVKD. The CDR3 loop spans 16 amino acids. The CDR3 DNA reads as TGTGCCACCAGTGACCCACGTAGGCGGAGCACAGATACGCAGAATTTT. Residues: CATSDPRRRSTDTQNF.

The chain links TRBV18 to TRBJ1-4; 9 positions match TRBD1. Germline V gene sequence: CDR1 KGHSH, CDR2 LQKENI. The V gene end was trimmed by 5 bases and the J gene end by 6 bases; junction bases not matched to a gene: 4. The CDR3 has 14 residues. CDR3: CASSSTGGDEKLFF. The CDR3 nucleotides are TGTGCCAGCTCATCGACAGGGGGAGATGAAAAACTGTTTTTT.

The CDR3 DNA reads TGTGCCAGCACCTCCACCGGGTTCGGCGGTTACACAGATACGCAGTATTTT. Protein sequence: CASTSTGFGGYTDTQYF. This sequence joins TRBV6-1 and TRBJ2-3; D is ambiguous. This CDR3 comprises 17 residues. In germline, CDR1 is MNHNS, CDR2 SASEGT. V lost 7 bases and J 2 bases, leaving 22 bases between the germline ends.

In this sample, this clonotype turned up many times. The chain carries TRBV27 and TRBJ2-7; 8 nucleotides align to TRBD1. CDR3 length: 13 residues. Per germline, CDR1 MNHEY and CDR2 SMNVEV (reference sequence). V shed 8 bases, J shed 0 bases, and the junction held 3 bases outside the gene matches. CDR3 protein: CASRDRSSYEQYF. CDR3 in DNA: TGTGCCAGCCGGGACAGGAGCTCCTACGAGCAGTACTTC.

This clonotype was counted ten times or more. The rearrangement joins TRBV5-6 to TRBJ1-5, with D tentatively TRBD1 (6 bases). This CDR3 is 16 amino acids long. V lost 1 base to trimming and J lost 5 bases, with 16 bases between them. CDR1 is SGHDT and CDR2 is YYEEEE in the germline V gene. Written as DNA, the CDR3 is TGTGCCAGCAGCTTGACCACTATAGACAGGCATCAGCCCCAGCATTTT. This gives the protein CASSLTTIDRHQPQHF.